Described below is a single T cell receptor (beta chain) sequence and its context. The data stem from a study of T cell changes during pregnancy in multiple sclerosis. This CDR3 contains 16 residues. CDR1 is SGHNT and CDR2 is YENEEA in the germline V gene. V was shortened by 1 base and J by 1 base, with 11 bases between the two germline ends. Data came from immunoSEQ multiplex PCR; TCRdb stores just in-frame clones and leaves some out. The sample lists about 100,000 clones; about 90% were seen once. The chain is built from TRBV11-3 and TRBJ1-3; perhaps TRBD1 as D (6 bases). The specimen comprised peripheral blood, sampled after pregnancy. The sequence was collected from a female donor with multiple sclerosis, enrolled in a pregnancy study. CDR3 loop: CASSLAGAGSGNTIYF. The CDR3, as DNA: TGTGCCAGCAGCTTAGCAGGGGCCGGATCTGGAAACACCATATATTTT. The variable domain in full, completed from reference TRBV11-3 and TRBJ1-3, reads EAGVVQSPRYKIIEKKQPVAFWCNPISGHNTLYWYLQNLGQGPELLIRYENEEAVDDSQLPKDRFSAERLKGVDSTLKIQPAELGDSAVYLCASSLAGAGSGNTIYFGEGSWLTVV.